This entry describes one TCR beta chain. The length of the CDR3 is 15 residues. V lost 0 bases and J lost 5, with 12 bases in between. Germline V gene lookup returns CDR1 SGHNT and CDR2 YYREEE (reference sequence). In the authors' methods: Reference gene primer amplification in the assay estimated nucleated cell counts. Some clones are missing from TCRdb's copy, which holds only in-frame ones; the method was immunoSEQ multiplex PCR. For V, J and clone size, that table is used; D and trimming come from the DNA. The sample lists some 250,000 clones, around 87% occurring once. The data were taken from a study of blood T cell repertoires in COVID-19. Across the study: COVID-19 samples from acute and convalescent phases originated in the United States, Italy and Spain. PBMCs, B-cell-depleted T cells, or T cells provided the cDNA or gDNA that made up the material.

The chain couples TRBV5-4 to TRBJ1-3, with a possible D match to TRBD1 (6 bases). This TCR derives from a woman in her sixties or seventies with active or convalescent COVID-19. The sample consisted of peripheral blood. This CDR3 is CASSLAQGGRNTIYF. In nucleotides, the CDR3 is TGTGCCAGCAGCTTGGCACAGGGTGGAAGAAACACCATATATTTT.